A single T cell receptor (beta chain) is shown here with its context. Its antigen is not known. V was shortened by 2 bases and J by 6 bases, with 15 bases between the two germline ends. Germline CDR1 reads SGDLS; CDR2 reads YYNGEE. The CDR3 is made up of 14 amino acids. Treatment in this sample: 15 to 20 received Ad26.COV2.S at low or high dose, single or two shots; roughly 5 received placebo; per-sample allocation not given. Sampling took place 63 days after the first vaccine or placebo injection. Built on an Ad26 vector, the vaccine expressed Wuhan-strain SARS-CoV-2 spike. Measured with immunoSEQ multiplex PCR; TCRdb has only the in-frame clones, and not every one. The repertoire includes roughly 410,000 clones, around 82% of them detected once, and nearly 7.5% sits in the top ten. These data are taken from a study of Ad26.COV2.S vaccination and SARS-CoV-2 variants. Study background: In the COV1001 trial, the donor was in the Ad26.COV2.S arm. The authors gave Ad26.COV2.S intramuscularly, either once or twice 56 days apart. General observations from the study: Researchers cautioned that TCR breadth and depth analyses may have underestimated total T cell responses.

The sequence was obtained from a person aged 18-65 years who received the Ad26.COV2.S COVID-19 vaccine or a placebo. V and J are TRBV9 and TRBJ2-7; D is ambiguous. The sample in question was peripheral blood, obtained in a trial of Ad26.COV2.S vaccine versus placebo. CDR3 protein: CASSVKGSSGEQYF. The CDR3 DNA is TGTGCCAGCAGCGTGAAAGGGTCTTCAGGCGAGCAGTACTTC.